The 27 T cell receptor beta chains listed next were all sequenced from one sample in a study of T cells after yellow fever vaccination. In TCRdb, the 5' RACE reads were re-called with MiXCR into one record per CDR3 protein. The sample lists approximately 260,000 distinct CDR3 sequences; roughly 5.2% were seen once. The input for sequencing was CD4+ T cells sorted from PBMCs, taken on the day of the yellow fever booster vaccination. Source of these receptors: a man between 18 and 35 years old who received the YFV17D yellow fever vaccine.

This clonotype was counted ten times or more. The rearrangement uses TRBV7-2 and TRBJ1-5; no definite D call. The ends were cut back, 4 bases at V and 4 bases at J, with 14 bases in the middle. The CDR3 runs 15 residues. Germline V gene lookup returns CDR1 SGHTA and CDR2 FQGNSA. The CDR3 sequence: CASSSASSENQPQHF. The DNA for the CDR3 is TGTGCCAGCAGCTCCGCGTCTTCGGAGAATCAGCCCCAGCATTTT.

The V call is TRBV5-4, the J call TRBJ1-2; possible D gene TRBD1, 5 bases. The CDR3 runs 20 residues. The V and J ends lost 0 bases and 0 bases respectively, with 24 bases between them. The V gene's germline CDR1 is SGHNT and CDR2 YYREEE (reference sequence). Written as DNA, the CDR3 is TGTGCCAGCAGCTTGGCGTGGGTTCCAGGATGGGGCGCGGCTAACTATGGCTACACCTTC. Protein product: CASSLAWVPGWGAANYGYTF. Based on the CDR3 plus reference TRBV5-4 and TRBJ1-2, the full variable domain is ETGVTQSPTHLIKTRGQQVTLRCSSQSGHNTVSWYQQALGQGPQFIFQYYREEENGRGNFPPRFSGLQFPNYSSELNVNALELDDSALYLCASSLAWVPGWGAANYGYTFGSGTRLTVV.

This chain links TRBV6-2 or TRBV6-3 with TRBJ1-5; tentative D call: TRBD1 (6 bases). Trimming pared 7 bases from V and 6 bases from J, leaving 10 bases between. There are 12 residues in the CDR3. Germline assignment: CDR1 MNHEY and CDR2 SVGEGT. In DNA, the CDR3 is TGTGCCAGCACTCAGGGGCCTCAGCCCCAGCATTTT. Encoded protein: CASTQGPQPQHF.

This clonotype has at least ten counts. CDR3 protein: CASSDSYEQYF. CDR3 DNA: TGCGCCAGCAGCGACAGCTACGAGCAGTACTTC. The chain carries TRBV5-1 and TRBJ2-7; D possibly corresponds to TRBD1 (5 bases). Germline CDR1 SGHRS, CDR2 YFSETQ. The CDR3 is 11 amino acids. V lost 4 bases and J lost 3, with 5 bases in between.

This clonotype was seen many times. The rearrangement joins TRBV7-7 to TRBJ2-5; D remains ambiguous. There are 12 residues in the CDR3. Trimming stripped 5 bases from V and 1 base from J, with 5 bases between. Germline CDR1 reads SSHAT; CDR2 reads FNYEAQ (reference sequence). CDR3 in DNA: TGTGCCAGCAGCCCGGTCCAAGAGACCCAGTACTTC. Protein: CASSPVQETQYF.

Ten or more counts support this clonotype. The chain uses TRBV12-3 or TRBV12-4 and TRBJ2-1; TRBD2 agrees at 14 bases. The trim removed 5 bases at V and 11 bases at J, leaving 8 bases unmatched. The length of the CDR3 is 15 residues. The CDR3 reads CASSLQGTSGGKQFF. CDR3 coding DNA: TGTGCCAGCAGTCTGCAAGGGACTAGCGGGGGCAAGCAGTTCTTC.

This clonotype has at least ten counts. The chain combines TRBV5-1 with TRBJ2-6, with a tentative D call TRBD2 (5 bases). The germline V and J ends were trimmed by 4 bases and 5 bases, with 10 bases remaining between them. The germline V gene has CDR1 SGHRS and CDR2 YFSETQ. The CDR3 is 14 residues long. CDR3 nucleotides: TGCGCCAGCAGCGGCGAGGGATGGGCCAACGTCCTGACTTTC. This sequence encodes CASSGEGWANVLTF.

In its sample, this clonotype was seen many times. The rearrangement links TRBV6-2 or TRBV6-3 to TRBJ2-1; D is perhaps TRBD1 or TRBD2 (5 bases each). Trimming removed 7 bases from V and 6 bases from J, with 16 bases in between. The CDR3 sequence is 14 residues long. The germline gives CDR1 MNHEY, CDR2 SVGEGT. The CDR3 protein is CASNRGNSGNEQFF. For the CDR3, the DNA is TGTGCCAGCAATCGGGGCAACAGCGGCAATGAGCAGTTCTTC.

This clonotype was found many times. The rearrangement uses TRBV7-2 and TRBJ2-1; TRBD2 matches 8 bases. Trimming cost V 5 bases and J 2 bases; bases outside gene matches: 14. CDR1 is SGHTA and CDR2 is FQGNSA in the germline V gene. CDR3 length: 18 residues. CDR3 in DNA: TGTGCCAGCAGCCGCTGGGCTTCCAGCGGGGGTACCTACAATGAGCAGTTCTTC. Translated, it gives CASSRWASSGGTYNEQFF.

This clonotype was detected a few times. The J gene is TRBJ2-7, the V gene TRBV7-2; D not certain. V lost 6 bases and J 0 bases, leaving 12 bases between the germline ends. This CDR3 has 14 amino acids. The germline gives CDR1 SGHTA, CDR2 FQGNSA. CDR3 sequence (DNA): TGTGCCAGCAGTGCCCACAGCATCTCCTACGAGCAGTACGTC. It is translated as CASSAHSISYEQYV.

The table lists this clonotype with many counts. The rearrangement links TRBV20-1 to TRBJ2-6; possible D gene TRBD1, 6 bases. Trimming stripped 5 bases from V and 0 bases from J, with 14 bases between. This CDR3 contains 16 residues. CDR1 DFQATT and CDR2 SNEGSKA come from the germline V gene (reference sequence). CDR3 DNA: TGCAGTGCTTTCACAGGGCTCGGCTCTGGGGCCAACGTCCTGACTTTC. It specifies CSAFTGLGSGANVLTF.

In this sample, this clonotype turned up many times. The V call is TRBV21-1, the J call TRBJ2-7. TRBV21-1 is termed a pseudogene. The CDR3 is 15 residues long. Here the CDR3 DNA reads TGTGCCAGCAGCAAAGTGGACGTAGGCTCCTACGAGCAGTACGTC. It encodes CASSKVDVGSYEQYV.

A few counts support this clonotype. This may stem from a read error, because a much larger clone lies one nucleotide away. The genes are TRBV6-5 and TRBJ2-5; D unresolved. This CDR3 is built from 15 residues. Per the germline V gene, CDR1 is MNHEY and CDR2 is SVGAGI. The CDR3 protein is CASCYVDANQETQYF. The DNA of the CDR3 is TGTGCCAGCTGTTACGTCGATGCTAACCAAGAGACCCAGTACTTC.

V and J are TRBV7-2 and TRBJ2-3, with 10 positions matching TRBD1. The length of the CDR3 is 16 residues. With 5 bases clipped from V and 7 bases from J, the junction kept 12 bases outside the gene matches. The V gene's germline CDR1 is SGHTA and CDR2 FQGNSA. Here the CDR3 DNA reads TGTGCCAGCAGCCTAGGGGACAGGGGACGGTCGAATACGCAGTATTTT. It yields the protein CASSLGDRGRSNTQYF.

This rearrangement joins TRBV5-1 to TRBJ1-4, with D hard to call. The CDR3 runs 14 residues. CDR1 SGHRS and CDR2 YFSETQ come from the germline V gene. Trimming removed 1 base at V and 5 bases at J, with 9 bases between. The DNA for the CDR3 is TGCGCCAGCAGCTTGCAGGTGGGGAATGAAAAACTGTTTTTT. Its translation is CASSLQVGNEKLFF.

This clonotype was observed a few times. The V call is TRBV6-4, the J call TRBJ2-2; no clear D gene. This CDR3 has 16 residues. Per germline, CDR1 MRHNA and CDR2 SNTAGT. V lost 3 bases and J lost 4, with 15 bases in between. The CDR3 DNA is TGTGCCAGCAGTGATAATGTGAACATTGGCACCGGGGAGCTGTTTTTT. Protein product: CASSDNVNIGTGELFF.

Written as DNA, the CDR3 is TGTGCCAGCAGCCAAGATCGGGGGACAGGTCTCGCGAACACCGGGGAGCTGTTTTTT. It codes for CASSQDRGTGLANTGELFF. V is TRBV14 and J is TRBJ2-2; 8 positions agree with TRBD1. In germline, CDR1 is SGHDN, CDR2 FVKESK. The CDR3 contains 19 residues. V trimming: 0 bases; J trimming: 0 bases; junction bases outside the gene matches: 9.

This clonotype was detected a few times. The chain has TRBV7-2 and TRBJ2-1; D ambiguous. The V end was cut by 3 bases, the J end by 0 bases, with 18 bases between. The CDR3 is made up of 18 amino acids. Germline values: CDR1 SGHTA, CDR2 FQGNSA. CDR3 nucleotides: TGTGCCAGCAGCTTCCCCCTGTACCTAGGCCGCTCCTACAATGAGCAGTTCTTC. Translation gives CASSFPLYLGRSYNEQFF.

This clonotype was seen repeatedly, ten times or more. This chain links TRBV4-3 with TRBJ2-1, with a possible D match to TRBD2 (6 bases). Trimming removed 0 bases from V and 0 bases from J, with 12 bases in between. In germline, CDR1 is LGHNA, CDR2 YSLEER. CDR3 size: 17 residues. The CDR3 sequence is CASSQDLAGSSYNEQFF. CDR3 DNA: TGCGCCAGCAGCCAAGATTTGGCGGGGAGCTCCTACAATGAGCAGTTCTTC.

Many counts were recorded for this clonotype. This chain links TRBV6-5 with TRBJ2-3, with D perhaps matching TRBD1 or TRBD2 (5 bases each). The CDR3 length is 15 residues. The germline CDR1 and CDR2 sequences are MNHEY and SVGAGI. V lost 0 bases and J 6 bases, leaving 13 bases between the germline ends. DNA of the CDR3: TGTGCCAGCAGTTACTCGAACGCCGGGGCGGATACGCAGTATTTT. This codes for CASSYSNAGADTQYF.

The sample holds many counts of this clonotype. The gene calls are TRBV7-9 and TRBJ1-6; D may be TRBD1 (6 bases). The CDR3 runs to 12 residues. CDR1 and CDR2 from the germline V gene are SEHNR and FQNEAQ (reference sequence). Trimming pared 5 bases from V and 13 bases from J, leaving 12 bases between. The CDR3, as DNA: TGTGCCAGCAGCGAGGCGCAGGGGCCCCTCCACTTT. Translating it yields CASSEAQGPLHF.

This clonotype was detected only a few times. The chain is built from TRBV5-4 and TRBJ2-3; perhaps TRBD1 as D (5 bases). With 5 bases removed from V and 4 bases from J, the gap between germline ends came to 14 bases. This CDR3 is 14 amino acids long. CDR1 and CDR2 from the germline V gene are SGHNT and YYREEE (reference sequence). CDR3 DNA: TGTGCCAGCAGGGGCCAGGGTAGCCCAGATACGCAGTATTTT. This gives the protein CASRGQGSPDTQYF. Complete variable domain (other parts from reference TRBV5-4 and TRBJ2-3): ETGVTQSPTHLIKTRGQQVTLRCSSQSGHNTVSWYQQALGQGPQFIFQYYREEENGRGNFPPRFSGLQFPNYSSELNVNALELDDSALYLCASRGQGSPDTQYFGPGTRLTVL.

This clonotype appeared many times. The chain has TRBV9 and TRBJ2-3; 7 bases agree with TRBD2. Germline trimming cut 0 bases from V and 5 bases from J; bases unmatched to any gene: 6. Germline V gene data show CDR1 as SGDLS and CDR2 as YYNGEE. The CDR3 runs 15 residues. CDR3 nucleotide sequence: TGTGCCAGCAGCGTAGGGCCTAGCGGAGTAGATACGCAGTATTTT. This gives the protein CASSVGPSGVDTQYF.

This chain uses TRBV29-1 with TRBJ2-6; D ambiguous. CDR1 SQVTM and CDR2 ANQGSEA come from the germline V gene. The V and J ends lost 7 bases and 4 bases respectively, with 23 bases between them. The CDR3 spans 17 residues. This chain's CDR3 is CSASDRAVLSGANVLTF. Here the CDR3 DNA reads TGCAGCGCCTCCGATAGAGCAGTCTTGTCGGGGGCCAACGTCCTGACTTTC.

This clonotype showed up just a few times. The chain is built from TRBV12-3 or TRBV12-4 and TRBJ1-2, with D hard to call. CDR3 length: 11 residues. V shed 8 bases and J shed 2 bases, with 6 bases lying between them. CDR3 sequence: CASQDNYGYTF. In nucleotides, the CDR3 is TGTGCCAGCCAGGACAACTATGGCTACACCTTC.

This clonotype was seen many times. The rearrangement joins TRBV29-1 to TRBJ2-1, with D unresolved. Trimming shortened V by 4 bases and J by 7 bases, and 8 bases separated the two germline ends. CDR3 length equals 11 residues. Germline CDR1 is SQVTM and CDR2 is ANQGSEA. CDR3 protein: CSVGSLNEQFF. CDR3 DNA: TGCAGCGTTGGAAGCCTTAATGAGCAGTTCTTC.

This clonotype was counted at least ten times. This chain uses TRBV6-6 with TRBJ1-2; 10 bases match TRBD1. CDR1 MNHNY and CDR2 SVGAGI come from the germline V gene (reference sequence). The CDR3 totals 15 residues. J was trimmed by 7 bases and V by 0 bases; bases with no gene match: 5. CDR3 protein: CASSYSTGGLGGYTF. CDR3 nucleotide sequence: TGTGCCAGCAGTTACTCGACAGGGGGCCTCGGTGGCTACACCTTC.